What follows are 24 T cell receptor beta chains derived from one specimen sequenced in a study of CXCR3-negative and CXCR3-positive naive CD8 T cells. Overall study findings and caveats: Compared with CXCR3-negative naive cells, CXCR3-positive naive cells showed more hydrophobic TRB CDR3s.

UMI-tagged TRB cDNA libraries were built via 5' RACE. Following a re-call of the 5' RACE reads, TCRdb has one entry per CDR3 protein and lacks DNA. There are about 98,000 distinct CDR3 sequences in the sample, with around 1% held by the top ten. What these receptors recognize is not known. Material for sequencing was naive CXCR3+ CD8+ T cells from blood. The subset here: CD45RO-CCR7+CD27+CD95- naive CD8+ T cells expressing CXCR3 (TNR3+). These receptors were taken from a human donor in good health. Some clones in this sample may be carry-over from other donors' samples.

This chain joins TRBV29-1 and TRBJ1-4; TCRdb selects TRBD1, and the lack of DNA leaves this call unchecked. The CDR3 runs to 15 residues. Germline V CDR1 and CDR2: SQVTM, ANQGSEA. CDR3 sequence: CSARQGVVSGEKLFF.

The CDR3 protein is CASVRSNIWGAYEQYF. This chain joins TRBV28 and TRBJ2-7. This CDR3 is 16 amino acids long. Germline V gives CDR1 MDHEN, CDR2 SYDVKM.

The rearrangement uses TRBV20-1 and TRBJ1-2. Germline V gene lookup returns CDR1 DFQATT and CDR2 SNEGSKA (reference sequence). The CDR3 has 14 amino acids. The chain's CDR3 is CSARDTDGTYGYTF.

The chain has TRBV7-9 and TRBJ2-3. In germline, CDR1 is SEHNR, CDR2 FQNEAQ (reference sequence). CDR3 length: 13 amino acids. CDR3 sequence: CASSSSGPDTQYF.

The CDR3 loop is CASSYSTQESYNEQFF. The chain carries TRBV6-2 or TRBV6-3 and TRBJ2-1. The CDR3 covers 16 residues. Germline CDR1 reads MNHEY; CDR2 reads SVGEGT.

V is TRBV28 and J is TRBJ2-1; the D gene TCRdb calls, TRBD1, cannot be checked with no DNA. The CDR3 consists of 15 residues. Germline loops: CDR1 MDHEN, CDR2 SYDVKM. Here the CDR3 reads CASTPGGREYNEQFF. Variable domain in full (rest from reference TRBV28 and TRBJ2-1): DVKVTQSSRYLVKRTGEKVFLECVQDMDHENMFWYRQDPGLGLRLIYFSYDVKMKEKGDIPEGYSVSREKKERFSLILESASTNQTSMYLCASTPGGREYNEQFFGPGTRLTVL.

The CDR3: CASSYSGGGEQFF. V is TRBV6-2 or TRBV6-3 and J is TRBJ2-1; with no DNA, the TCRdb D assignment of TRBD1 cannot be verified. The CDR3 loop spans 13 amino acids. Germline loops: CDR1 MNHEY, CDR2 SVGEGT.

The chain employs TRBV15 and TRBJ2-1; TCRdb proposes TRBD1, but this gene call is untestable without DNA. Germline CDR1 and CDR2: LNHNV and YYDKDF (reference sequence). This CDR3 region has 15 residues. The CDR3 here is CATSRTRDPQDEQFF.

The chain is built from TRBV18 and TRBJ2-7. Per the germline V gene, CDR1 is KGHSH and CDR2 is LQKENI. This CDR3 is built from 14 residues. The CDR3 protein is CASSPGRGAYEQYF.

The chain couples TRBV7-6 to TRBJ2-5; TCRdb reports TRBD1, a call that lacks DNA to check it against. The CDR3 is 16 residues long. Per germline, CDR1 SGHVS and CDR2 FNYEAQ. The CDR3 sequence: CASSPGRANGGETQYF.

The chain links TRBV7-2 to TRBJ2-2; TCRdb's D call, TRBD1, is unchecked because there is no DNA. Germline assignment: CDR1 SGHTA and CDR2 FQGNSA. CDR3 length: 15 amino acids. CDR3 sequence reads: CASSLLQGPTGELFF.

The chain links TRBV6-2 or TRBV6-3 to TRBJ2-5; absent DNA, TCRdb's TRBD1 call cannot be checked. Germline CDR1 reads MNHEY; CDR2 reads SVGEGT. The CDR3 is made up of 15 amino acids. The CDR3 sequence: CASTGAVAGVETQYF.

This sequence joins TRBV7-6 and TRBJ2-7; TCRdb's D call, TRBD1, is unchecked because there is no DNA. Germline loops: CDR1 SGHVS, CDR2 FNYEAQ. The CDR3 loop spans 12 amino acids. The CDR3 sequence: CASGTGPGEQYF. Based on the CDR3 plus reference TRBV7-6 and TRBJ2-7, the full variable domain is GAGVSQSPRYKVTKRGQDVALRCDPISGHVSLYWYRQALGQGPEFLTYFNYEAQQDKSGLPNDRFSAERPEGSISTLTIQRTEQRDSAMYRCASGTGPGEQYFGPGTRLTVT.

V is TRBV7-9 and J is TRBJ1-5; the TCRdb call, TRBD1, lacks DNA for checking. Germline V gene sequence: CDR1 SEHNR, CDR2 FQNEAQ (reference sequence). This CDR3 spans 15 amino acids. CDR3 loop: CASSLSGDSNQPQHF. Drawing the rest from reference TRBV7-9 and TRBJ1-5, the complete variable domain is DTGVSQNPRHKITKRGQNVTFRCDPISEHNRLYWYRQTLGQGPEFLTYFQNEAQLEKSRLLSDRFSAERPKGSFSTLEIQRTEQGDSAMYLCASSLSGDSNQPQHFGDGTRLSIL.

The chain has TRBV7-9 and TRBJ2-7. The CDR3 runs to 17 residues. Germline CDR1 reads SEHNR; CDR2 reads FQNEAQ (reference sequence). This CDR3 reads CASSTVSSRSSSYEQYF.

This chain links TRBV6-4 with TRBJ1-2; no DNA is available, so the TRBD1 call from TCRdb remains unchecked. The CDR3 is made up of 13 amino acids. Germline assignment: CDR1 MRHNA and CDR2 SNTAGT. The CDR3 sequence is CASSDGQHYGYTF.

The V and J genes are TRBV9 and TRBJ2-7; TCRdb names TRBD1, which stays unverified in the absence of DNA. The CDR3 is 13 amino acids. Germline CDR1 SGDLS, CDR2 YYNGEE. CDR3 loop: CASSSRDGYEQYF. Combining the CDR3 with reference TRBV9 and TRBJ2-7 gives the whole variable domain DSGVTQTPKHLITATGQRVTLRCSPRSGDLSVYWYQQSLDQGLQFLIQYYNGEERAKGNILERFSAQQFPDLHSELNLSSLELGDSALYFCASSSRDGYEQYFGPGTRLTVT.

The CDR3 is CSVGQNYGYTF. The chain employs TRBV29-1 and TRBJ1-2; TCRdb's assignment of TRBD1 cannot be checked, as there is no DNA. Germline lookup yields CDR1 SQVTM and CDR2 ANQGSEA. The CDR3 extends over 11 amino acids.

The V and J genes are TRBV7-9 and TRBJ2-7. The germline gives CDR1 SEHNR, CDR2 FQNEAQ (reference sequence). The CDR3 sequence is 14 residues long. CDR3 protein: CASSPTGASYEQYF.

The chain has TRBV20-1 and TRBJ2-3. The germline gives CDR1 DFQATT, CDR2 SNEGSKA (reference sequence). The CDR3 has 13 residues. The CDR3: CSASDREPDTQYF.

The chain is built from TRBV7-2 and TRBJ2-3. The CDR3 has 15 amino acids. The V gene's germline CDR1 is SGHTA and CDR2 FQGNSA. CDR3: CASSLSGSDGDTQYF.

The chain carries TRBV7-8 and TRBJ2-7; TCRdb reports TRBD1, a call that lacks DNA to check it against. Germline CDR1 SGHVS, CDR2 FQNEAQ. This CDR3 comprises 16 residues. This CDR3 reads CASSPKGQDSSYEQYF.

The rearrangement joins TRBV19 to TRBJ2-1; the TCRdb D gene call, TRBD2, has no DNA to confirm it. Germline CDR1 reads LNHDA; CDR2 reads SQIVND (reference sequence). This CDR3 comprises 15 residues. The CDR3 reads CASSILLAGANEQFF.

The J gene is TRBJ2-7, the V gene TRBV7-8; the D gene TCRdb calls, TRBD1, cannot be checked with no DNA. The CDR3 consists of 14 residues. Germline V gene sequence: CDR1 SGHVS, CDR2 FQNEAQ. The chain's CDR3 is CASSFTGSFYEQYF.